This is a list of T cell receptor beta chains from one sample in a study of T cells in Graves' hyperthyroidism and ophthalmopathy. TCRdb ran MiXCR on the multiplex PCR reads and lists one entry per CDR3 protein. The sample lists approximately 410,000 distinct CDR3 sequences; roughly 14% were seen once. The specimen sequenced was blood. The source is a man aged 18 to 29 with Graves' ophthalmopathy. Both conserved end residues are part of each CDR3. A D gene is named only where the DNA matches it firmly. Only part of the rows carry a size: once, few, many, or a class if the clone is expanded.

D gene	V gene	J gene	clone size	CDR3 protein	CDR3 DNA
TRBD1	TRBV7-6	TRBJ2-1	many	CASSSLQGANEQFF	TGTGCCAGCAGCTCCCTACAGGGGGCGAATGAGCAGTTCTTC
.	TRBV5-1	TRBJ1-1	many	CASSFGSQEAFF	TGCGCCAGCAGCTTTGGAAGCCAAGAAGCTTTCTTT
.	TRBV4-1	TRBJ1-4	.	CASSQLQGIRVEKLFF	TGCGCCAGCAGCCAACTCCAGGGAATTAGGGTTGAAAAACTGTTTTTT
.	TRBV29-1	TRBJ2-1	.	CSVAGGYYNEQFF	TGCAGCGTTGCGGGTGGTTACTACAATGAGCAGTTCTTC
.	TRBV2	TRBJ2-7	many	CASKPEGGQYF	TGTGCCAGTAAACCGGAAGGGGGACAGTACTTC
.	TRBV12-3/TRBV12-4	TRBJ2-3	many	CASSEQSTDTQYF	TGTGCCAGCAGTGAACAGAGCACAGATACGCAGTATTTT
.	TRBV11-2	TRBJ2-4	.	CASSLDHGLAKNIQYF	TGTGCCAGCAGCTTAGATCACGGCCTAGCCAAAAACATTCAGTACTTC
TRBD1	TRBV11-2	TRBJ2-5	many	CASSLGDRDTQYF	TGTGCCAGCAGCTTAGGGGACAGGGATACCCAGTACTTC
TRBD1	TRBV29-1	TRBJ2-7	.	CSVEEPDRDEQYF	TGCAGCGTTGAAGAACCAGACAGGGACGAGCAGTACTTC
TRBD2	TRBV24-1	TRBJ2-7	many	CATSDAGVENSYEQYF	TGTGCCACCAGTGATGCGGGAGTCGAAAACTCCTACGAGCAGTACTTC
.	TRBV6-6	TRBJ2-1	many	CASSYRATYNEQFF	TGTGCCAGCAGTTACAGAGCAACCTACAATGAGCAGTTCTTC
.	TRBV27	TRBJ1-5	.	CASRYRVGVQPQHF	TGTGCCAGCAGATACAGGGTCGGCGTACAGCCCCAGCATTTT
TRBD1	TRBV6-5	TRBJ2-7	many	CASSYSYRAGGYEQYF	TGTGCCAGCAGTTACTCATACCGGGCAGGGGGCTACGAGCAGTACTTC
.	TRBV5-1	TRBJ1-1	many	CASSPDTANTEAFF	TGCGCCAGCAGCCCCGACACGGCGAACACTGAAGCTTTCTTT
TRBD1	TRBV12-3/TRBV12-4	TRBJ1-3	many	CASSRTGGPGNTIYF	TGTGCCAGCAGTCGGACAGGGGGCCCTGGAAACACCATATATTTT
TRBD1	TRBV6-1	TRBJ2-1	many	CASSEWGQGTYNEQFF	TGTGCCAGCAGTGAATGGGGACAGGGCACCTACAATGAGCAGTTCTTC
TRBD1	TRBV5-6	TRBJ2-7	.	CASRYARQGTYEQYF	TGTGCCAGCAGATATGCGAGACAGGGGACCTACGAGCAGTACTTC
.	TRBV3-1	TRBJ2-1	few	CASSQGAVPYNEQFF	TGTGCCAGCAGCCAAGGGGCTGTACCTTACAATGAGCAGTTCTTC
TRBD2	TRBV27	TRBJ2-7	.	CASSFGLAGENEQYF	TGTGCCAGCAGTTTCGGACTAGCGGGAGAAAACGAGCAGTACTTC
TRBD2	TRBV15	TRBJ2-5	many	CATSRASSGDKRTQYF	TGTGCCACCAGCAGAGCTTCTAGCGGAGATAAACGGACCCAGTACTTC
TRBD1	TRBV5-5	TRBJ2-7	few	CASTRTGGYEQYF	TGTGCCAGCACCAGGACAGGGGGCTACGAGCAGTACTTC
.	TRBV5-6	TRBJ1-4	.	CASSFIGGNEKLFF	TGTGCCAGCAGCTTTATAGGGGGTAATGAAAAACTGTTTTTT
.	TRBV5-5	TRBJ1-2	many	CASSSGPTFNYGYTF	TGTGCCAGCAGCTCGGGACCGACTTTTAACTATGGCTACACCTTC
.	TRBV7-9	TRBJ2-2	few	CASSPTQQGSDTGELFF	TGTGCCAGCAGCCCCACCCAGCAGGGTAGTGACACCGGGGAGCTGTTTTTT
.	TRBV5-1	TRBJ1-6	many	CASSLGHVSRVDNSPLHF	TGCGCCAGCAGCTTGGGTCACGTATCGAGGGTTGATAATTCACCCCTCCACTTT
.	TRBV7-9	TRBJ1-4	few	CASSLSRTRDEKLFF	TGTGCCAGCAGCTTAAGTAGAACTAGGGATGAAAAACTGTTTTTT